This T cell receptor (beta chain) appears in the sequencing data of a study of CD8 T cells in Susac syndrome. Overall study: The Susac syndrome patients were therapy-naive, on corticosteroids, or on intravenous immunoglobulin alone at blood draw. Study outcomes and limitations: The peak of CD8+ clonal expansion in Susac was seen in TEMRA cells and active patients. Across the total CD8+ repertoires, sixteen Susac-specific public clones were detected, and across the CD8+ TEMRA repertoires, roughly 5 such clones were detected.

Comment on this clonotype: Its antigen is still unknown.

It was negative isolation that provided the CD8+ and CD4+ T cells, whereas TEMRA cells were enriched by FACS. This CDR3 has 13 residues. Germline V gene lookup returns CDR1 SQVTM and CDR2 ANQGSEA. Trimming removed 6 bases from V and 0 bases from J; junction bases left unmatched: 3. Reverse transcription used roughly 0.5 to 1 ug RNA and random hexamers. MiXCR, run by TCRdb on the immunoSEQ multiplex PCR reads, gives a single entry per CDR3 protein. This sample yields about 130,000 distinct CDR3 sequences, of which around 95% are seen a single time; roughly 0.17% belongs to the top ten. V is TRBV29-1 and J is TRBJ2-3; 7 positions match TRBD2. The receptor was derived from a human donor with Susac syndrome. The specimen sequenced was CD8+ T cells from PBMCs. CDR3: CSVPSGSTDTQYF. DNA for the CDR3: TGCAGCGTACCTAGCGGTAGCACAGATACGCAGTATTTT.